One and the same sample provided the 9 T cell receptor beta chains below, sequenced in a study of shared clonotypes between healthy human individuals. Measured with immunoSEQ multiplex PCR; TCRdb has only the in-frame clones, and not every one. Here the sample spans approximately 2.3 million clones, 85% to 95% being singletons. What was sequenced was naive CD4+ T cells from PBMCs. Regarding subset: CD45RA+ positively selected. The receptors originated from a man between 18 and 29 years old in good health. Some clones in this sample may be carry-over from other donors' samples.

The rearrangement uses TRBV20-1 and TRBJ1-5; D is unresolved. Trimming shortened V by 2 bases and J by 10 bases, and 9 bases separated the two germline ends. This CDR3 region has 11 residues. Per the germline V gene, CDR1 is DFQATT and CDR2 is SNEGSKA (reference sequence). This CDR3 is CSARSDGPQHF. The CDR3 nucleotides are TGCAGTGCTAGATCAGACGGACCCCAGCATTTT.

The chain joins TRBV7-9 to TRBJ1-2; 9 nucleotides agree with TRBD1. CDR3 length: 14 amino acids. V lost 3 bases to trimming and J lost 5 bases; unmatched junction nucleotides: 4. CDR1 and CDR2 from the germline V gene are SEHNR and FQNEAQ (reference sequence). DNA of the CDR3: TGTGCCAGCAGCTTTGGGGGACAGGGATATGGCTACACCTTC. Translated, it gives CASSFGGQGYGYTF.

The chain employs TRBV5-1 and TRBJ1-1, with D possibly matching TRBD1 (5 bases). Trimming pared 1 base from V and 3 bases from J, leaving 13 bases between. The germline gives CDR1 SGHRS, CDR2 YFSETQ. The CDR3 has 15 residues. The CDR3 protein is CASSLTGTADTEAFF. CDR3 DNA: TGCGCCAGCAGCTTGACCGGGACGGCTGACACTGAAGCTTTCTTT.

The chain carries TRBV4-1 and TRBJ2-7; D call uncertain. This CDR3 has 16 residues. Trimming took 3 bases from V and 3 from J, leaving 18 bases between them. Germline V CDR1 and CDR2: MGHRA, YSYEKL. CDR3 protein: CASSHGRPEKNYEQYF. CDR3 in DNA: TGCGCCAGCAGCCATGGCCGGCCAGAAAAAAACTACGAGCAGTACTTC.

On this clone: The same CDR3 is also encoded by other DNA sequences in this sample. CDR3 in DNA: TGCGCCAGCAGCCCCCGCGGGGTGAACACTGAAGCTTTCTTT. This sequence encodes CASSPRGVNTEAFF. The chain carries TRBV5-1 and TRBJ1-1; no firm D call. The germline gives CDR1 SGHRS, CDR2 YFSETQ. The CDR3 covers 14 residues. V was pared by 4 bases and J by 0 bases, with 10 bases between.

The rearrangement uses TRBV7-2 and TRBJ1-3; D gene uncertain. The CDR3 runs 16 residues. Germline loops: CDR1 SGHTA, CDR2 FQGNSA. Trimming removed 6 bases from V and 1 base from J, with 16 bases in between. In DNA, the CDR3 is TGTGCCAGCAGATCAGGTCGTCAAGGATCTGGAAACACCATATATTTT. Translating gives CASRSGRQGSGNTIYF.

This chain connects TRBV11-2 to TRBJ2-2; 11 bases align to TRBD2. V shed 7 bases, J shed 7 bases, and the junction held 17 bases outside the gene matches. Germline V gene sequence: CDR1 SGHAT, CDR2 FQNNGV. The CDR3 loop spans 18 amino acids. CDR3 nucleotide sequence: TGTGCCAGCACCACGAGGGGGGAACTAGCGGGAGTTCTCGGGGAGCTGTTTTTT. Its translation: CASTTRGELAGVLGELFF.

Only one count was recorded for this clone. The gene calls are TRBV10-3 and TRBJ1-1; 9 bases align to TRBD1. V was clipped by 8 bases and J by 0 bases; unmatched bases: 4. Looked up from germline, CDR1 is ENHRY and CDR2 is SYGVKD. This CDR3 contains 14 residues. The CDR3 protein is CAIGTGGMNTEAFF. As DNA, the CDR3 is TGTGCCATCGGAACAGGGGGCATGAACACTGAAGCTTTCTTT.

This clone was seen a handful of times. The sample carries other DNA sequences with the same CDR3. The rearrangement links TRBV9 to TRBJ1-1, with 7 bases aligning to TRBD1. CDR1 is SGDLS and CDR2 is YYNGEE in the germline V gene. V dropped 3 bases and J dropped 2; count of bases not matched to a gene: 4. The CDR3 runs to 14 residues. CDR3 region: CASSAWTGNTEAFF. CDR3 DNA: TGTGCCAGCAGCGCCTGGACAGGCAACACTGAAGCTTTCTTT.